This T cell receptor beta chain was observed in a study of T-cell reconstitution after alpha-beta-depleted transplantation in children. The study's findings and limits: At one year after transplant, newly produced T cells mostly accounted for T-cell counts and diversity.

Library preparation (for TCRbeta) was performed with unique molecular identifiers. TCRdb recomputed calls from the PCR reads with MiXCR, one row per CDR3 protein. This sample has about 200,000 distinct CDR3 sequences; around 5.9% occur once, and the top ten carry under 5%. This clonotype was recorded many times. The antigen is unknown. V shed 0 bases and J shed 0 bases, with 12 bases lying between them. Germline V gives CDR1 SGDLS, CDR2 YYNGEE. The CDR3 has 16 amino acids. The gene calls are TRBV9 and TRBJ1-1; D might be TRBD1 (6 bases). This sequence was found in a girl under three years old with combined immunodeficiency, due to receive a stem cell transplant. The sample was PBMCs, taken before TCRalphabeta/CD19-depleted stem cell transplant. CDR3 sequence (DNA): TGTGCCAGCAGCGTAGAAGGGGGAACATTGAACACTGAAGCTTTCTTT. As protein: CASSVEGGTLNTEAFF.